What follows are 30 T cell receptor beta chains derived from one specimen sequenced in a study of cytomegalovirus exposure and HLA in healthy donors. Profiled with immunoSEQ multiplex PCR; TCRdb holds only in-frame clones, not every one. The sample holds roughly 100,000 clones, about 95% seen once. Sample: PBMCs. These receptor sequences come from a woman younger than 35 in good health and CMV-seronegative.

The chain carries TRBV11-3 and TRBJ2-7; 7 positions agree with TRBD1. Unmatched junction bases numbered 4, after V lost 6 bases and J lost 2 bases. The length of the CDR3 is 13 residues. Looked up from germline, CDR1 is SGHNT and CDR2 is YENEEA. CDR3: CASSGDSAYEQYF. CDR3 in DNA: TGTGCCAGCAGTGGGGACAGCGCCTACGAGCAGTACTTC.

The chain recombines TRBV30 with TRBJ2-5; the D gene is possibly TRBD2 (5 bases). Germline assignment: CDR1 GTSNPN and CDR2 SVGIG (reference sequence). V dropped 3 bases and J dropped 1 base, with 6 bases sitting between them. The CDR3 is 12 residues long. CDR3 loop: CAWRGSQETQYF. CDR3 bases: TGTGCCTGGAGGGGGAGCCAAGAGACCCAGTACTTC.

CDR3 loop: CASSPYFYRDDTDTQYF. The CDR3 nucleotides are TGTGCCAGCTCACCCTACTTTTACAGGGATGACACAGATACGCAGTATTTT. The chain carries TRBV18 and TRBJ2-3; a possible D gene is TRBD1 (6 bases). Trimming removed 3 bases from V and 2 bases from J, with 18 bases in between. CDR3 size: 17 residues. CDR1 and CDR2 from the germline V gene are KGHSH and LQKENI. Full variable domain (outside the CDR3, taken from reference TRBV18 and TRBJ2-3): NAGVMQNPRHLVRRRGQEARLRCSPMKGHSHVYWYRQLPEEGLKFMVYLQKENIIDESGMPKERFSAEFPKEGPSILRIQQVVRGDSAAYFCASSPYFYRDDTDTQYFGPGTRLTVL.

A single count supports this clone. The junction and the germline gene differ at one end; a read error may be behind it. The sample carries other DNA sequences with the same CDR3. This chain connects TRBV5-1 to TRBJ2-1, with D maybe TRBD2 (5 bases). The CDR3 spans 16 residues. Germline CDR1 is SGHRS and CDR2 is YFSETQ. The CDR3 DNA sequence: TGCGCCAGTAGCTTGACACCGACCCGGGACTACAATGAGCAGTTCTTC. This sequence encodes CASSLTPTRDYNEQFF. Looking up the rest from reference TRBV5-1 and TRBJ2-1 gives the full variable domain: KAGVTQTPRYLIKTRGQQVTLSCSPISGHRSVSWYQQTPGQGLQFLFEYFSETQRNKGNFPGRFSGRQFSNSRSEMNVSTLELGDSALYLCASSLTPTRDYNEQFFGPGTRLTVL.

The CDR3 bases are TGTGCCAGCAGCTTGGGACTAGCGGGGGGAGACACAGATACGCAGTATTTT. Amino acid sequence: CASSLGLAGGDTDTQYF. The V call is TRBV7-9, the J call TRBJ2-3; 15 bases fit TRBD2. V lost 3 bases to trimming and J lost 2 bases; unmatched junction nucleotides: 3. This CDR3 spans 17 amino acids. Germline values: CDR1 SEHNR, CDR2 FQNEAQ (reference sequence).

J is TRBJ1-2 and V is TRBV9, with D possibly being TRBD1 (6 bases). The germline gives CDR1 SGDLS, CDR2 YYNGEE. V was pared by 0 bases and J by 6 bases, with 12 bases between. The CDR3 covers 14 residues. CDR3 sequence reads: CASSVAAGAHGYTF. The CDR3 bases are TGTGCCAGCAGCGTAGCAGCAGGGGCGCATGGCTACACCTTC.

The chain recombines TRBV5-1 with TRBJ1-5, with 9 bases identical to TRBD1. The CDR3 length is 14 residues. V dropped 2 bases and J dropped 7; count of bases not matched to a gene: 4. The germline CDR1 and CDR2 sequences are SGHRS and YFSETQ. CDR3 in amino acids: CASSLGTGYQPQHF. DNA of the CDR3: TGCGCCAGCAGCTTAGGGACAGGGTACCAGCCCCAGCATTTT.

The chain couples TRBV6-5 to TRBJ2-2; 8 bases agree with TRBD2. Germline V gene data show CDR1 as MNHEY and CDR2 as SVGAGI. The CDR3 runs 15 residues. V lost 2 bases, J lost 6 bases, and 5 bases stayed unmatched. CDR3 nucleotide sequence: TGTGCCAGCAGTTACGCCCAGCGGGGGTCCGGGGAGCTGTTTTTT. It yields the protein CASSYAQRGSGELFF.

In regard to this clone: A junction boundary mismatches the germline segment, possibly from a read error. CDR3 in DNA: TGTGCCAGCTCCTCGACAGCTCCCCCTAACCATGGCTACACCTTC. As protein: CASSSTAPPNHGYTF. The chain couples TRBV18 to TRBJ1-2; D may be TRBD1 (5 bases). The V gene's germline CDR1 is KGHSH and CDR2 LQKENI. This CDR3 is 15 amino acids long.

The gene calls are TRBV7-3 and TRBJ2-1, with D unresolved. Germline V gives CDR1 SGHTA, CDR2 FQGTGA. The CDR3 length is 15 residues. V lost 3 bases and J lost 0, with 9 bases in between. The CDR3 DNA reads as TGTGCCAGCAGCTTCGACTCGAGCTCCTACAATGAGCAGTTCTTC. Protein: CASSFDSSSYNEQFF.

This chain connects TRBV4-3 to TRBJ1-1; D gene uncertain. Trimming took 0 bases from V and 2 from J, leaving 10 bases between them. This CDR3 spans 15 amino acids. Germline lookup yields CDR1 LGHNA and CDR2 YSLEER. CDR3 coding DNA: TGCGCCAGCAGCCAAGATGAGGGAGATAACACTGAAGCTTTCTTT. Protein: CASSQDEGDNTEAFF.

As DNA, the CDR3 is TGTGCCAGCAGCGGACAGGGCTCGAATGAAAAACTGTTTTTT. This sequence encodes CASSGQGSNEKLFF. The chain is built from TRBV9 and TRBJ1-4, with TRBD1 matching 7 bases. V shed 3 bases, J shed 5 bases, and the junction held 4 bases outside the gene matches. Germline loops: CDR1 SGDLS, CDR2 YYNGEE. The CDR3 has 14 residues.

The V and J genes are TRBV11-3 and TRBJ2-2; 11 bases map to TRBD2. Germline lookup yields CDR1 SGHNT and CDR2 YENEEA. CDR3 length equals 16 residues. V lost 5 bases to trimming and J lost 2 bases; unmatched junction nucleotides: 4. In nucleotides, the CDR3 is TGTGCCAGCAGCCCTGGGACTAGCGGTAACACCGGGGAGCTGTTTTTT. Protein sequence: CASSPGTSGNTGELFF.

The J gene is TRBJ2-5, the V gene TRBV6-6; D possibly corresponds to TRBD1 (6 bases). CDR1 and CDR2 from the germline V gene are MNHNY and SVGAGI (reference sequence). V lost 0 bases and J 1 base, leaving 9 bases between the germline ends. The CDR3 is 15 residues long. The CDR3 DNA reads TGTGCCAGCAGTTACTCATCAGGGGTCCAAGAGACCCAGTACTTC. This codes for CASSYSSGVQETQYF.

The rearrangement links TRBV4-2 to TRBJ2-1, with TRBD1 matching over 7 bases. CDR3 length: 15 amino acids. V lost 0 bases, J lost 6 bases, and 5 bases stayed unmatched. CDR1 and CDR2 (germline): LGHNA, YNFKEQ. CDR3 protein: CASSQDFSGGNEQFF. The CDR3 region has the DNA TGTGCCAGCAGCCAAGATTTTTCAGGGGGCAATGAGCAGTTCTTC.

This clone has only one observation. The rearrangement links TRBV7-3 to TRBJ2-1, with 9 bases lining up with TRBD2. The CDR3 has 14 residues. Per germline, CDR1 SGHTA and CDR2 FQGTGA. The junction had 3 bases not matched to a gene; V was cut back by 5 bases and J by 4 bases. In DNA form, the CDR3 reads TGTGCCAGCAGCCTAGCGGGGCCTTACAATGAGCAGTTCTTC. This encodes CASSLAGPYNEQFF. Full variable domain (remainder filled in from reference TRBV7-3 and TRBJ2-1): GAGVSQTPSNKVTEKGKYVELRCDPISGHTALYWYRQSLGQGPEFLIYFQGTGAADDSGLPNDRFFAVRPEGSVSTLKIQRTERGDSAVYLCASSLAGPYNEQFFGPGTRLTVL.

This rearrangement joins TRBV19 to TRBJ1-2; D gene uncertain. V lost 3 bases, J lost 8 bases, and 10 bases lay in between. Germline V CDR1 and CDR2: LNHDA, SQIVND (reference sequence). CDR3 length: 12 amino acids. The CDR3 loop is CASSIGGVGYTF. The CDR3 nucleotides are TGTGCCAGTAGTATTGGCGGGGTCGGCTACACCTTC.

The rearrangement uses TRBV30 and TRBJ1-1, with 10 bases aligning to TRBD1. J lost 10 bases, V lost 5 bases, and 10 bases had no gene match. CDR1 GTSNPN and CDR2 SVGIG come from the germline V gene (reference sequence). CDR3 size: 13 residues. The CDR3 here is CAWAPGQGLGAFF. CDR3 coding DNA: TGTGCCTGGGCTCCGGGACAGGGGCTCGGAGCTTTCTTT.

The rearrangement links TRBV4-1 to TRBJ2-2, with 9 bases aligning to TRBD1. This CDR3 spans 16 amino acids. Germline lookup yields CDR1 MGHRA and CDR2 YSYEKL. V dropped 2 bases and J dropped 5; count of bases not matched to a gene: 6. CDR3 nucleotide sequence: TGCGCCAGCAGCCAACCAAAGACAGGGGGGACCGGGGAGCTGTTTTTT. Encoded protein: CASSQPKTGGTGELFF.

The rearrangement uses TRBV9 and TRBJ2-7; 7 nucleotides agree with TRBD1. This CDR3 has 14 residues. J lost 3 bases, V lost 0 bases, and 3 bases had no gene match. In germline, CDR1 is SGDLS, CDR2 YYNGEE. This CDR3 is CASSVGQGVYEQYF. The CDR3 nucleotides are TGTGCCAGCAGCGTAGGACAGGGAGTCTACGAGCAGTACTTC.

This clone was seen once. The chain uses TRBV27 and TRBJ1-2; D is perhaps TRBD1 (5 bases). V lost 0 bases and J 2 bases, leaving 7 bases between the germline ends. Germline values: CDR1 MNHEY, CDR2 SMNVEV (reference sequence). This CDR3 is 14 amino acids long. The DNA for the CDR3 is TGTGCCAGCAGTTTATCGGGGGGGAACTATGGCTACACCTTC. It yields the protein CASSLSGGNYGYTF.

The chain carries TRBV7-9 and TRBJ2-6; TRBD2 aligns across 9 bases. Germline lookup yields CDR1 SEHNR and CDR2 FQNEAQ (reference sequence). The CDR3 length is 18 residues. Germline trimming cut 1 base from V and 2 bases from J; bases unmatched to any gene: 6. CDR3 DNA: TGTGCCAGCAGCTTAGAGCCAGCGGGAGGCGCTGGGGCCAACGTCCTGACTTTC. Its translation is CASSLEPAGGAGANVLTF. Full variable domain (outside the CDR3, taken from reference TRBV7-9 and TRBJ2-6): DTGVSQNPRHKITKRGQNVTFRCDPISEHNRLYWYRQTLGQGPEFLTYFQNEAQLEKSRLLSDRFSAERPKGSFSTLEIQRTEQGDSAMYLCASSLEPAGGAGANVLTFGAGSRLTVL.

V gene TRBV18 combines with J gene TRBJ2-7; D perhaps matches TRBD2 (6 bases). Trimming removed 6 bases at V and 3 bases at J, with 15 bases between. The CDR3 runs to 14 residues. The germline V gene encodes CDR1 KGHSH and CDR2 LQKENI. The CDR3 DNA is TGTGCCAGCTCTCCTGGGACTGCAAGCTACGAGCAGTACTTC. Its protein product is CASSPGTASYEQYF.

V usage is TRBV7-9 and J usage is TRBJ1-2; D call uncertain. The CDR3 runs 14 residues. The ends were cut back, 0 bases at V and 1 base at J, with 6 bases in the middle. Germline lookup yields CDR1 SEHNR and CDR2 FQNEAQ (reference sequence). CDR3 loop: CASSLAQVNYGYTF. CDR3 sequence (DNA): TGTGCCAGCAGCTTAGCGCAGGTTAACTATGGCTACACCTTC.

DNA of the CDR3: TGTGCCAGCAGCGCGACGGGGACTAGCGGGTTGAATGAGCAGTTCTTC. Protein product: CASSATGTSGLNEQFF. The chain employs TRBV7-6 and TRBJ2-1, with 12 positions matching TRBD2. Germline CDR1 SGHVS, CDR2 FNYEAQ. CDR3 size: 16 residues. Trimming at V came to 5 bases and at J to 7 bases, leaving 9 bases not matched to a gene.

This chain joins TRBV6-5 and TRBJ1-1; D ambiguous. Germline V gene data show CDR1 as MNHEY and CDR2 as SVGAGI. Between the trimmed V and J ends, which lost 0 bases and 1 base, there was a span of 6 bases. The CDR3 is 14 amino acids. CDR3 loop: CASSYSGRNTEAFF. The DNA for the CDR3 is TGTGCCAGCAGTTACTCAGGGAGGAACACTGAAGCTTTCTTT.

This chain's CDR3 is CASSSKQGRGNTIYF. CDR3 nucleotide sequence: TGTGCCAGCAGTTCTAAACAGGGGCGTGGAAACACCATATATTTT. The gene calls are TRBV5-4 and TRBJ1-3; 7 bases are a match to TRBD1. Germline V gene sequence: CDR1 SGHNT, CDR2 YYREEE (reference sequence). V gave up 5 bases and J gave up 3 bases; unmatched junction bases: 8. CDR3 length equals 15 residues. The full variable domain, completed using reference TRBV5-4 and TRBJ1-3, is ETGVTQSPTHLIKTRGQQVTLRCSSQSGHNTVSWYQQALGQGPQFIFQYYREEENGRGNFPPRFSGLQFPNYSSELNVNALELDDSALYLCASSSKQGRGNTIYFGEGSWLTVV.

J is TRBJ2-6 and V is TRBV18; D possibly corresponds to TRBD1 (6 bases). V was pared by 0 bases and J by 0 bases, with 12 bases between. The CDR3 contains 18 residues. Germline V lookup: CDR1 KGHSH, CDR2 LQKENI. CDR3 residues: CASSPPRQGNSGANVLTF. As DNA, the CDR3 is TGTGCCAGCTCACCACCCCGCCAGGGGAACTCTGGGGCCAACGTCCTGACTTTC.

The CDR3 bases are TGTGCCAGCAGCCCAAGACTAGCAGCGGATACGCAGTATTTT. The encoded protein is CASSPRLAADTQYF. The rearrangement uses TRBV7-2 and TRBJ2-3; 7 positions match TRBD2. From germline, CDR1 is SGHTA and CDR2 FQGNSA. J gave up 6 bases and V 5 bases, and 8 bases lay outside the gene matches. This CDR3 is 14 amino acids long.

The chain is built from TRBV19 and TRBJ1-3, with 7 bases identical to TRBD1. The CDR3 runs 15 residues. CDR1 and CDR2 (germline): LNHDA, SQIVND (reference sequence). Germline trimming cut 6 bases from V and 0 bases from J; bases unmatched to any gene: 5. Here the CDR3 reads CASRPGTASGNTIYF. As DNA, the CDR3 is TGTGCCAGTAGACCCGGGACAGCCTCTGGAAACACCATATATTTT.